The 25 T cell receptor beta chains reported below all come from one sample, sequenced in a study of blood T cell repertoires in COVID-19. Method: immunoSEQ multiplex PCR; TCRdb's copy keeps in-frame clones and lacks some. The sample lists about 380,000 clones, about 89% occurring once. The sequencing input was PBMCs or T cells enriched from blood (not recorded which). All receptors come from a man in his thirties or forties who had recovered from COVID-19.

As to this clone: Other DNA sequences in this specimen translate into the identical CDR3. The chain links TRBV6-1 to TRBJ1-5; TRBD1 might be the D (6 bases). With 2 bases removed from V and 2 bases from J, the gap between germline ends came to 7 bases. Germline V gene sequence: CDR1 MNHNS, CDR2 SASEGT. The CDR3 contains 14 residues. The CDR3 region is CASSESGGNQPQHF. In nucleotides, the CDR3 is TGTGCCAGCAGTGAATCAGGGGGCAATCAGCCCCAGCATTTT.

CDR3 DNA sequence: TGTGCCAGCAGTTACGGGGGCCAAGTGGACTACACCTTC. As protein: CASSYGGQVDYTF. The rearrangement uses TRBV6-5 and TRBJ1-2; the D gene is possibly TRBD1 (6 bases). The V gene lost 2 bases and the J gene lost 10 bases, with 14 bases spanning the gap. Germline V gene sequence: CDR1 MNHEY, CDR2 SVGAGI. CDR3 size: 13 residues.

The chain employs TRBV7-9 and TRBJ1-1; D remains unclear. Per germline, CDR1 SEHNR and CDR2 FQNEAQ (reference sequence). The CDR3 has 13 residues. Deletions cut 6 bases from V and 3 bases from J, with 11 bases between. DNA of the CDR3: TGTGCCAGCAGAGCGGACGGTGACACTGAAGCTTTCTTT. Protein: CASRADGDTEAFF.

The V and J genes are TRBV20-1 and TRBJ2-5; 13 nucleotides line up with TRBD2. Germline assignment: CDR1 DFQATT and CDR2 SNEGSKA (reference sequence). The V and J ends lost 3 bases and 2 bases, in that order; junction bases with no gene match: 12. CDR3 length: 18 amino acids. This CDR3 is CSASPVPSGLAGQETQYF. The CDR3 DNA reads TGCAGTGCTAGTCCCGTCCCCTCGGGACTAGCGGGGCAAGAGACCCAGTACTTC.

The chain is built from TRBV11-2 and TRBJ2-2, with D possibly being TRBD2 (5 bases). The V gene's germline CDR1 is SGHAT and CDR2 FQNNGV. The CDR3 extends over 17 amino acids. Trimming pared 1 base from V and 2 bases from J, leaving 14 bases between. In nucleotides, the CDR3 is TGTGCCAGCAGCTTAGGGGGTTGGCTAGCAAACACCGGGGAGCTGTTTTTT. Its protein product is CASSLGGWLANTGELFF.

The rearrangement links TRBV30 to TRBJ2-7, with a possible D match to TRBD2 (6 bases). There are 15 residues in the CDR3. Germline values: CDR1 GTSNPN, CDR2 SVGIG (reference sequence). V was cut by 3 bases and J by 3 bases, with 18 bases left in between. The CDR3 here is CAWRLVRGGDYEQYF. CDR3 coding DNA: TGTGCCTGGAGGCTAGTACGGGGCGGGGACTACGAGCAGTACTTC.

The chain recombines TRBV7-9 with TRBJ1-2; 8 bases agree with TRBD1. V shed 5 bases, J shed 3 bases, and the junction held 5 bases outside the gene matches. The CDR3 is 14 amino acids. Germline V gives CDR1 SEHNR, CDR2 FQNEAQ (reference sequence). CDR3 protein: CASSPTGGDYGYTF. The CDR3 nucleotides read TGTGCCAGCAGCCCAACAGGGGGGGACTATGGCTACACCTTC. The whole variable domain, filled in from reference TRBV7-9 and TRBJ1-2, reads DTGVSQNPRHKITKRGQNVTFRCDPISEHNRLYWYRQTLGQGPEFLTYFQNEAQLEKSRLLSDRFSAERPKGSFSTLEIQRTEQGDSAMYLCASSPTGGDYGYTFGSGTRLTVV.

The chain recombines TRBV5-1 with TRBJ1-1, with D maybe TRBD1 (6 bases). Trimming took 2 bases from V and 0 from J, leaving 20 bases between them. This CDR3 has 18 amino acids. Per germline, CDR1 SGHRS and CDR2 YFSETQ. As DNA, the CDR3 is TGCGCCAGCAGCTTATACAACAGGGACAACGGGTTGAACACTGAAGCTTTCTTT. This sequence encodes CASSLYNRDNGLNTEAFF.

The rearrangement uses TRBV18 and TRBJ1-6; 7 bases line up with TRBD1. The CDR3 extends over 15 amino acids. V shed 2 bases, J shed 4 bases, and the junction held 2 bases outside the gene matches. CDR1 is KGHSH and CDR2 is LQKENI in the germline V gene. The DNA for the CDR3 is TGTGCCAGCTCACCAGGACAGGCATATAATTCACCCCTCCACTTT. It translates to CASSPGQAYNSPLHF. The full variable domain, rest sourced from reference TRBV18 and TRBJ1-6, is NAGVMQNPRHLVRRRGQEARLRCSPMKGHSHVYWYRQLPEEGLKFMVYLQKENIIDESGMPKERFSAEFPKEGPSILRIQQVVRGDSAAYFCASSPGQAYNSPLHFGNGTRLTVT.

This clone was counted once. V and J are TRBV11-2 and TRBJ1-4; 8 nucleotides match TRBD1. V was clipped by 4 bases and J by 5 bases; unmatched bases: 3. Per germline, CDR1 SGHAT and CDR2 FQNNGV. The length of the CDR3 is 14 residues. CDR3 in DNA: TGTGCCAGCAGCTCGGACAGGGTAAATGAAAAACTGTTTTTT. It codes for CASSSDRVNEKLFF. Full variable domain (remainder filled in from reference TRBV11-2 and TRBJ1-4): EAGVAQSPRYKIIEKRQSVAFWCNPISGHATLYWYQQILGQGPKLLIQFQNNGVVDDSQLPKDRFSAERLKGVDSTLKIQPAKLEDSAVYLCASSSDRVNEKLFFGSGTQLSVL.

The chain has TRBV9 and TRBJ1-5; no firm D call. CDR1 is SGDLS, CDR2 YYNGEE, per germline. This CDR3 is 16 amino acids long. The V end was cut by 4 bases, the J end by 0 bases, with 14 bases between. The DNA of the CDR3 is TGTGCCAGCAGCCCAAGCGCAGCTTATAGCAATCAGCCCCAGCATTTT. Residues: CASSPSAAYSNQPQHF.

The chain carries TRBV7-6 and TRBJ2-2, with D tentatively TRBD2 (6 bases). This CDR3 region has 14 residues. The germline V gene encodes CDR1 SGHVS and CDR2 FNYEAQ. Trimming shortened V by 3 bases and J by 5 bases, and 10 bases separated the two germline ends. The CDR3 region is CASSFGGSTGELFF. In nucleotides, the CDR3 is TGTGCCAGCAGCTTTGGAGGGTCGACCGGGGAGCTGTTTTTT.

The chain recombines TRBV18 with TRBJ1-2, with TRBD1 matching 11 bases. Unmatched junction bases numbered 2, after V lost 4 bases and J lost 4 bases. Germline V gene lookup returns CDR1 KGHSH and CDR2 LQKENI. The CDR3 length is 14 residues. The CDR3 protein is CASSLGQGAYGYTF. The CDR3 bases are TGTGCCAGCTCACTTGGACAGGGGGCCTATGGCTACACCTTC.

The chain uses TRBV7-9 and TRBJ1-3, with D maybe TRBD1 (5 bases). V lost 1 base to trimming and J lost 1 base, with 8 bases between them. CDR3 length equals 15 residues. Per the germline V gene, CDR1 is SEHNR and CDR2 is FQNEAQ (reference sequence). DNA for the CDR3: TGTGCCAGCAGCTTAGAAGCAGGGTCTGGAAACACCATATATTTT. Translated: CASSLEAGSGNTIYF. The variable domain in full, with the rest retrieved from reference TRBV7-9 and TRBJ1-3, is DTGVSQNPRHKITKRGQNVTFRCDPISEHNRLYWYRQTLGQGPEFLTYFQNEAQLEKSRLLSDRFSAERPKGSFSTLEIQRTEQGDSAMYLCASSLEAGSGNTIYFGEGSWLTVV.

CDR3 amino acids: CASSESGGSAYEQYF. DNA of the CDR3: TGTGCCAGCAGCGAGAGCGGGGGATCCGCCTACGAGCAGTACTTC. The gene calls are TRBV7-2 and TRBJ2-7; 8 nucleotides line up with TRBD2. Looked up from germline, CDR1 is SGHTA and CDR2 is FQGNSA. This CDR3 contains 15 residues. Trimming at V came to 5 bases and at J to 2 bases, leaving 8 bases not matched to a gene. Full variable domain (missing parts from reference TRBV7-2 and TRBJ2-7): GAGVSQSPSNKVTEKGKDVELRCDPISGHTALYWYRQSLGQGLEFLIYFQGNSAPDKSGLPSDRFSAERTGGSVSTLTIQRTQQEDSAVYLCASSESGGSAYEQYFGPGTRLTVT.

V usage is TRBV6-5 and J usage is TRBJ2-7, with D unclear. Trimming cost V 5 bases and J 3 bases, with 14 bases left between them. The CDR3 covers 14 residues. The germline gives CDR1 MNHEY, CDR2 SVGAGI. CDR3 protein: CASSKRQEFYEQYF. In DNA, the CDR3 is TGTGCCAGCAGTAAAAGGCAGGAATTCTACGAGCAGTACTTC.

V gene TRBV19 combines with J gene TRBJ2-3; 8 bases fit TRBD2. The J segment lost 3 bases and the V segment lost 5 bases, leaving 1 base of the junction unmatched. Germline V lookup: CDR1 LNHDA, CDR2 SQIVND (reference sequence). The CDR3 is 13 amino acids. CDR3 residues: CASSQRGTDTQYF. The CDR3 region has the DNA TGTGCCAGTAGTCAGCGGGGGACAGATACGCAGTATTTT. The complete variable domain, with remaining parts taken from reference TRBV19 and TRBJ2-3, reads DGGITQSPKYLFRKEGQNVTLSCEQNLNHDAMYWYRQDPGQGLRLIYYSQIVNDFQKGDIAEGYSVSREKKESFPLTVTSAQKNPTAFYLCASSQRGTDTQYFGPGTRLTVL.

V is TRBV27 and J is TRBJ2-6; D is ambiguous. The CDR3 has 17 residues. The germline gives CDR1 MNHEY, CDR2 SMNVEV (reference sequence). Between the trimmed V and J ends, which lost 3 bases and 0 bases, there was a span of 12 bases. The CDR3 protein is CASSFDPYSSGANVLTF. CDR3 in DNA: TGTGCCAGCAGTTTCGACCCTTACAGCTCTGGGGCCAACGTCCTGACTTTC.

The chain carries TRBV18 and TRBJ1-5; TRBD1 matches at 8 bases. The V gene end was trimmed by 4 bases and the J gene end by 3 bases; junction bases not matched to a gene: 8. Germline-derived CDR1 and CDR2 are KGHSH and LQKENI. The CDR3 is made up of 16 amino acids. The CDR3 reads CASSRVPGQVNQPQHF. Written as DNA, the CDR3 is TGTGCCAGCTCACGCGTCCCGGGACAGGTCAATCAGCCCCAGCATTTT.

V gene TRBV27 combines with J gene TRBJ2-7; D uncertain. Per the germline V gene, CDR1 is MNHEY and CDR2 is SMNVEV (reference sequence). This CDR3 region has 13 residues. Trimming took off 8 bases at V and 0 bases at J, with 11 bases between the two ends. The CDR3 nucleotides read TGTGCCAGCGGGTTAGGAGACTCCTACGAGCAGTACTTC. Translating it yields CASGLGDSYEQYF.

This chain links TRBV7-9 with TRBJ2-2, with 9 bases aligning to TRBD1. With V trimmed by 4 bases and J by 4 bases, 10 bases remained unmatched. CDR1 is SEHNR, CDR2 FQNEAQ, per germline (reference sequence). The length of the CDR3 is 17 residues. The CDR3 DNA follows: TGTGCCAGCAGCTCGGGGACAGGGCTAATAAGCACCGGGGAGCTGTTTTTT. Protein product: CASSSGTGLISTGELFF. Looking up the rest from reference TRBV7-9 and TRBJ2-2 gives the full variable domain: DTGVSQNPRHKITKRGQNVTFRCDPISEHNRLYWYRQTLGQGPEFLTYFQNEAQLEKSRLLSDRFSAERPKGSFSTLEIQRTEQGDSAMYLCASSSGTGLISTGELFFGEGSRLTVL.

The chain joins TRBV30 to TRBJ2-5; D not resolved. The germline V gene encodes CDR1 GTSNPN and CDR2 SVGIG (reference sequence). V was trimmed by 4 bases and J by 2 bases, leaving 14 bases between them. This CDR3 spans 14 amino acids. The CDR3 DNA is TGTGCCTGGACCCCCACGGGTCCTCAAGAGACCCAGTACTTC. It translates to CAWTPTGPQETQYF.

The V gene is TRBV4-1, the J gene TRBJ2-7, with TRBD1 matching 9 bases. CDR3 length: 15 residues. Unmatched junction bases numbered 7, after V lost 4 bases and J lost 3 bases. In germline, CDR1 is MGHRA, CDR2 YSYEKL. CDR3 bases: TGCGCCAGCAGCCCCGGGACAGGGAACGTCTACGAGCAGTACTTC. Translating gives CASSPGTGNVYEQYF.

The chain carries TRBV4-2 and TRBJ1-5; 9 bases match TRBD1. Germline CDR1 and CDR2: LGHNA and YNFKEQ. This CDR3 spans 15 amino acids. The V segment lost 0 bases and the J segment 7 bases; nucleotides outside the gene matches: 4. The CDR3 spells CASSQEQGARQPQHF. The CDR3 bases are TGTGCCAGCAGCCAAGAACAGGGGGCGCGGCAGCCCCAGCATTTT.

V is TRBV27 and J is TRBJ2-3; 8 positions match TRBD1. The CDR3 is 14 amino acids. The V segment lost 4 bases and the J segment 4 bases; nucleotides outside the gene matches: 4. The germline V gene has CDR1 MNHEY and CDR2 SMNVEV (reference sequence). The CDR3 DNA sequence: TGTGCCAGCAGTTCAGCAGGGGGCTCAGATACGCAGTATTTT. Its protein is CASSSAGGSDTQYF.